This T cell receptor (beta chain) is from a study of read filtering for tumor transcriptome and immune sequencing. Points from the study as a whole: Roughly 80% of IR-seq clonotypes had one read, totaling approximately 4% of reads; RNA-seq: about 70% and 40%. IR-seq captured clonotypes deeper and more reliably than RNA-seq. Correlation between methods rose after single-read clonotypes were removed.

V lost 3 bases and J 4 bases, leaving 15 bases between the germline ends. There are 16 residues in the CDR3. Molecular barcoded adaptors covering alpha/delta and beta/gamma chains were used on roughly 400 ng RNA. One entry per CDR3 protein results from TCRdb running MiXCR on the reads. The sample carries around 20,000 distinct CDR3 sequences, approximately 20% recorded once. Comments on this clonotype: The target antigen is unknown.

The V call is TRBV12-3 or TRBV12-4, the J call TRBJ2-2; D ambiguous. What was sequenced was a population of CD138-negative cells sorted from bone marrow. This clonotype was sampled from a donor older than 35 with multiple myeloma. The CDR3: CASSFALGLGTGELFF. The CDR3 region has the DNA TGTGCCAGCAGTTTCGCCCTGGGTTTGGGCACCGGGGAGCTGTTTTTT.